The 15 T cell receptor beta chains listed next were all sequenced from one sample in a study of blood T cell repertoires in COVID-19. TCRdb's copy holds only in-frame clones and misses some; the assay was immunoSEQ multiplex PCR. The top ten hold approximately 2.9% of the sample, which has fewer than 250,000 clones, around 90% seen once. Specimen: peripheral blood. The receptors shown here come from a man aged 55 to 70 with acute or convalescent COVID-19.

The chain uses TRBV28 and TRBJ1-5, with D hard to call. The V gene lost 3 bases and the J gene lost 0 bases, with 9 bases spanning the gap. The CDR3 runs 15 residues. Looked up from germline, CDR1 is MDHEN and CDR2 is SYDVKM. CDR3 sequence: CASSFLAVSNQPQHF. The CDR3 DNA sequence: TGTGCCAGCAGTTTCTTGGCAGTTAGCAATCAGCCCCAGCATTTT.

The chain recombines TRBV7-8 with TRBJ2-2; 7 bases fit TRBD1. V gave up 8 bases and J gave up 6 bases; unmatched junction bases: 6. Per the germline V gene, CDR1 is SGHVS and CDR2 is FQNEAQ. The length of the CDR3 is 13 residues. The chain's CDR3 is CASPGGRAGELFF. DNA for the CDR3: TGTGCCAGCCCAGGGGGAAGGGCCGGGGAGCTGTTTTTT. Complete variable domain (other parts from reference TRBV7-8 and TRBJ2-2): GAGVSQSPRYKVAKRGQDVALRCDPISGHVSLFWYQQALGQGPEFLTYFQNEAQLDKSGLPSDRFFAERPEGSVSTLKIQRTQQEDSAVYLCASPGGRAGELFFGEGSRLTVL.

The J gene is TRBJ2-1, the V gene TRBV18, with 9 bases aligning to TRBD2. The junction had 8 bases not matched to a gene; V was cut back by 3 bases and J by 8 bases. The CDR3 spans 15 residues. Germline loops: CDR1 KGHSH, CDR2 LQKENI. CDR3 in DNA: TGTGCCAGCTCACCGGTCGGGACTAGCAGCGATGAGCAGTTCTTC. It specifies CASSPVGTSSDEQFF.

As to this clone: The identical CDR3 is also encoded by other nucleotide sequences in the sample. V is TRBV25-1 and J is TRBJ1-5, with D maybe TRBD1 (5 bases). The CDR3 extends over 15 amino acids. Trimming took 1 base from V and 3 from J, leaving 10 bases between them. The V gene's germline CDR1 is MGHDK and CDR2 SYGVNS. The CDR3 sequence is CASSESGQPNQPQHF. CDR3 bases: TGTGCCAGCAGTGAATCAGGGCAGCCCAATCAGCCCCAGCATTTT.

The rearrangement links TRBV20-1 to TRBJ2-3; TRBD2 aligns across 8 bases. Germline trimming cut 3 bases from V and 2 bases from J; bases unmatched to any gene: 10. The CDR3 runs 16 residues. Germline V gene data show CDR1 as DFQATT and CDR2 as SNEGSKA (reference sequence). CDR3 sequence (DNA): TGCAGTGCTAGTTGGGCGGGGGGAATACCCACAGATACGCAGTATTTT. Protein sequence: CSASWAGGIPTDTQYF.

The rearrangement joins TRBV4-2 to TRBJ2-6; unclear D gene. Germline lookup yields CDR1 LGHNA and CDR2 YNFKEQ. The CDR3 spans 16 residues. V was pared by 0 bases and J by 4 bases, with 10 bases between. CDR3 residues: CASSQELASGANVLTF. CDR3 nucleotides: TGTGCCAGCAGCCAAGAATTGGCATCCGGGGCCAACGTCCTGACTTTC.

The chain combines TRBV28 with TRBJ2-1, with 10 bases lining up with TRBD1. The J segment lost 8 bases and the V segment lost 5 bases, leaving 6 bases of the junction unmatched. Per the germline V gene, CDR1 is MDHEN and CDR2 is SYDVKM. CDR3 size: 14 residues. The CDR3 here is CASSLAGTGDEQFF. In DNA form, the CDR3 reads TGTGCCAGCAGTCTCGCCGGGACAGGGGATGAGCAGTTCTTC. Full variable domain (missing parts from reference TRBV28 and TRBJ2-1): DVKVTQSSRYLVKRTGEKVFLECVQDMDHENMFWYRQDPGLGLRLIYFSYDVKMKEKGDIPEGYSVSREKKERFSLILESASTNQTSMYLCASSLAGTGDEQFFGPGTRLTVL.

This clone was recorded once. V usage is TRBV6-5 and J usage is TRBJ1-2; D gene uncertain. Germline CDR1 MNHEY, CDR2 SVGAGI. This CDR3 is built from 16 residues. V lost 2 bases and J lost 7, with 20 bases in between. This CDR3 is CASSYDEGVSVTGYTF. The CDR3 nucleotides are TGTGCCAGCAGTTACGATGAGGGCGTCTCTGTGACTGGCTACACCTTC.

CDR3 amino acids: CASSLPGGGETQYF. CDR3 DNA: TGTGCCAGCAGCTTACCAGGGGGCGGAGAGACCCAGTACTTC. The chain carries TRBV11-2 and TRBJ2-5; 8 bases map to TRBD1. V lost 2 bases and J lost 4; bases outside the gene matches: 3. Germline V gene lookup returns CDR1 SGHAT and CDR2 FQNNGV. The CDR3 runs to 14 residues.

The chain carries TRBV28 and TRBJ2-2, with D possibly being TRBD2 (6 bases). CDR1 and CDR2 (germline): MDHEN, SYDVKM. The CDR3 spans 15 residues. V was pared by 3 bases and J by 5 bases, with 13 bases between. DNA for the CDR3: TGTGCCAGCAGTTTCACCGCTGCGGGGACCGGGGAGCTGTTTTTT. It specifies CASSFTAAGTGELFF.

This clone came up once. The chain couples TRBV5-1 to TRBJ1-6; unclear D gene. The CDR3 runs to 15 residues. Germline-derived CDR1 and CDR2 are SGHRS and YFSETQ. V was shortened by 4 bases and J by 9 bases, with 17 bases between the two germline ends. The CDR3 here is CASSPGGATSSPLHF. The CDR3 DNA reads as TGCGCCAGCAGCCCTGGAGGAGCTACGTCTTCACCCCTCCACTTT.

This clone came up once. The chain couples TRBV13 to TRBJ2-3; tentatively, D is TRBD1 (6 bases). Trimming left V 4 bases short and J 2 bases short, with 16 bases between. This CDR3 spans 16 amino acids. CDR1 is PRHDT, CDR2 FYEKMQ, per germline (reference sequence). The CDR3 DNA reads TGTGCCAGCAGCTCTAGACGGCAGGGGCCCACAGATACGCAGTATTTT. It is translated as CASSSRRQGPTDTQYF. Using reference TRBV13 and TRBJ2-3 for the parts outside the CDR3, the full variable domain is AAGVIQSPRHLIKEKRETATLKCYPIPRHDTVYWYQQGPGQDPQFLISFYEKMQSDKGSIPDRFSAQQFSDYHSELNMSSLELGDSALYFCASSSRRQGPTDTQYFGPGTRLTVL.

The V gene is TRBV4-2, the J gene TRBJ2-2, with D perhaps TRBD2 (5 bases). Trimming cost V 4 bases and J 0 bases, with 12 bases left between them. Germline lookup yields CDR1 LGHNA and CDR2 YNFKEQ. The CDR3 is made up of 16 amino acids. Here the CDR3 reads CASSPNGVANTGELFF. For the CDR3, the DNA is TGTGCCAGCAGCCCAAACGGGGTCGCGAACACCGGGGAGCTGTTTTTT.

The chain recombines TRBV28 with TRBJ2-6; 9 bases match TRBD1. The CDR3 covers 18 residues. In germline, CDR1 is MDHEN, CDR2 SYDVKM. The junction had 8 bases not matched to a gene; V was cut back by 5 bases and J by 0 bases. The CDR3 loop is CASSPRGQGHSGANVLTF. CDR3 DNA: TGTGCCAGCAGTCCACGGGGACAGGGACACTCTGGGGCCAACGTCCTGACTTTC.

V gene TRBV24-1 combines with J gene TRBJ1-2, with 9 bases lining up with TRBD1. Germline loops: CDR1 KGHDR, CDR2 SFDVKD. The CDR3 sequence is 20 residues long. V shed 7 bases, J shed 4 bases, and the junction held 24 bases outside the gene matches. CDR3: CATSQHRIGGQGTRGYGYTF. The CDR3 nucleotides read TGTGCCACCAGCCAACATAGAATAGGGGGACAGGGCACCCGCGGCTATGGCTACACCTTC.